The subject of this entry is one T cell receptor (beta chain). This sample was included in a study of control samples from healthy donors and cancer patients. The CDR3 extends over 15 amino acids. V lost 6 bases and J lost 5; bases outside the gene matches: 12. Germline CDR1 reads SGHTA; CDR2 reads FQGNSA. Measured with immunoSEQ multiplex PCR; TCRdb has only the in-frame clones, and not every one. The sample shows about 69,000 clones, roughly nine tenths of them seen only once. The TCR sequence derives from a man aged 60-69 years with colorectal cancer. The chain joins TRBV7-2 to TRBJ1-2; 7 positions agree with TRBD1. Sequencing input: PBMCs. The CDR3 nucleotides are TGTGCCAGCAGTTATGACAGGGATTTAGGTTATGGCTACACCTTC. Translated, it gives CASSYDRDLGYGYTF.